This is a list of T cell receptor beta chains from one sample in a study of blood T cell repertoires in COVID-19. Sequencing was performed with immunoSEQ multiplex PCR; in TCRdb, only in-frame clones are kept and a portion is missing. The table has around 260,000 clones, around 89% seen once; the top ten hold approximately 0.84%. The sample consisted of peripheral blood. These receptor sequences come from a man between 25 and 39 years old with acute or convalescent COVID-19. Each CDR3 is given with its conserved first and last residue. Clone size appears in some rows only: once, few, many, or a class for an expanded clone.

abundance	v_gene	j_gene	CDR3aa
few	TRBV5-1	TRBJ2-1	CASSSTPGGRVNEQFF
NA	TRBV12-3/TRBV12-4	TRBJ1-1	CASSFGGTEAFF
NA	TRBV7-3	TRBJ2-5	CASSPGGNKETQYF
many	TRBV7-2	TRBJ2-2	CASSLGQRGGSAGELFF
NA	TRBV5-1	TRBJ2-5	CASSLPRGAPETQYF
NA	TRBV9	TRBJ2-1	CASSAGGGAGWNEQFF
NA	TRBV19	TRBJ1-6	CASSAGGTYNSPLHF
NA	TRBV2	TRBJ1-4	CASSVNRGTNEKLFF
NA	TRBV6-5	TRBJ1-1	CASRISANTEAFF
NA	TRBV6-4	TRBJ1-3	CASSDGTGGQNTIYF
NA	TRBV27	TRBJ1-5	CASRCKRSIGQGNKSRQPQHF
NA	TRBV30	TRBJ1-2	CAWSVLGAGGYTF
NA	TRBV12-5	TRBJ2-7	CASGLGDSNYEQYF
NA	TRBV7-9	TRBJ1-2	CASSAGDRDYGYTF
NA	TRBV5-6	TRBJ1-6	CASSLGGLSNSPLHF
NA	TRBV10-3	TRBJ2-3	CAISEGPSRGTDTQYF
NA	TRBV7-9	TRBJ2-1	CASSPGDSSSYNEQFF
NA	TRBV5-1	TRBJ2-2	CASSEREGRTGELFF
NA	TRBV6-5	TRBJ1-3	CASSSRGLTGNTIYF
NA	TRBV19	TRBJ1-4	CASSIDRVSTNEKLFF
NA	TRBV29-1	TRBJ1-2	CSVEFPFGTGVGYTF
NA	TRBV11-2	TRBJ2-1	CASSQRGRRSSYNEQFF
NA	TRBV6-5	TRBJ2-5	CASSPTSGDQETQYF
once	TRBV28	TRBJ2-3	CASSSPLPDTQYF
NA	TRBV12-3/TRBV12-4	TRBJ1-4	CASRPQGGEKLFF
NA	TRBV3-1/TRBV3-2	TRBJ2-1	CASSARLVRSSYNEQFF
NA	TRBV3-1/TRBV3-2	TRBJ2-5	CASSHFLDREETQYF
NA	TRBV19	TRBJ1-1	CASSLTGSTEAFF
NA	TRBV4-1	TRBJ1-5	CASSPRAGSTYQPQHF
NA	TRBV4-1	TRBJ1-5	CASSFGGGLDQPQHF
NA	TRBV23-1	TRBJ2-3	CASSQSRRGTDTQYF
NA	TRBV9	TRBJ1-6	CASSVGNSGGSPLHF
once	TRBV6-5	TRBJ1-1	CASSSTGENTEAFF
NA	TRBV28	TRBJ1-2	CASRPVSESGYTF
NA	TRBV12-3/TRBV12-4	TRBJ1-1	CASDRRDRDEAFF
NA	TRBV6-5	TRBJ2-1	CASRRGNEQFF
NA	TRBV19	TRBJ1-2	CASTFRDRDRDGYTF
NA	TRBV10-3	TRBJ2-3	CAISQVTSGSLNTQYF
NA	TRBV27	TRBJ1-2	CASKDSGQGSYTF
NA	TRBV3-1/TRBV3-2	TRBJ1-1	CASSQDGGANTEAFF
NA	TRBV28	TRBJ2-7	CASKARDRFSEQYF
NA	TRBV21-1	TRBJ2-1	CASSKALETICEQFF
NA	TRBV27	TRBJ2-7	CASLGQGDRFKKGEYF
NA	TRBV2	TRBJ1-4	CASSGTGANEKLFF
NA	TRBV28	TRBJ2-5	CASTSAGVQETQYF
NA	TRBV7-9	TRBJ1-5	CASSPTGDRNQPQHF
NA	TRBV5-1	TRBJ1-5	CASSFRGPKGNQPQHF
NA	TRBV6-2/TRBV6-3	TRBJ1-2	CASSYWGPYGYTF